One TCR beta chain is described in this entry. The data were taken from a study of blood T cell repertoires in COVID-19. The overall study: PBMCs, B-cell-depleted T cells, or T cells provided the cDNA or gDNA that made up the material.

Under the authors' procedure: Reference gene primers were amplified, and this amplification served to estimate nucleated cell counts. Here immunoSEQ multiplex PCR was the method, and the copy in TCRdb shows in-frame clones only, minus some. The V and J calls and the clone size are those of that table, but D and trimming were determined from the DNA. This table has approximately 130,000 clones, around 85% appearing once. Per the germline V gene, CDR1 is SGHVS and CDR2 is FQNEAQ. After removal of 2 bases from V and 2 bases from J, the junction contained 14 bases not matched to a gene. CDR3 length: 18 residues.

Sequenced: peripheral blood. This chain uses TRBV7-8 with TRBJ2-7, with 8 bases identical to TRBD2. The sequence derives from a woman aged 45-60 years who had recovered from COVID-19. The DNA of the CDR3 is TGTGCCAGCAGCTTAATAGGAGCCTCAGCGGGGGTGGCCTACGAGCAGTACTTC. Amino acids: CASSLIGASAGVAYEQYF.